The 32 T cell receptor beta chains given below trace back to one sample, sequenced in a study of cytomegalovirus exposure and HLA in healthy donors. PCR was performed using 60 Vbeta and 13 Jbeta primers. Repertoires were generated with immunoSEQ multiplex PCR, while TCRdb's copy carries only in-frame clones and drops some. The table records under 140,000 clones, around 85% of them present only once. Sequencing was carried out using PBMCs. The receptors were sampled from a man aged 25-45 years in good health and CMV-seropositive.

The rearrangement links TRBV29-1 to TRBJ1-1; D not resolved. Germline-derived CDR1 and CDR2 are SQVTM and ANQGSEA. V lost 1 base and J 1 base, leaving 4 bases between the germline ends. This CDR3 comprises 12 residues. The CDR3 DNA is TGCAGCGTTGAAGGAGGGAACACTGAAGCTTTCTTT. As protein: CSVEGGNTEAFF.

The chain employs TRBV5-1 and TRBJ1-4, with D hard to call. V shed 4 bases and J shed 5 bases, with 9 bases lying between them. The CDR3 runs 13 residues. Germline V CDR1 and CDR2: SGHRS, YFSETQ. The CDR3 nucleotides read TGCGCCAGCAGCGCGGGTTCGAATGAAAAACTGTTTTTT. Translation: CASSAGSNEKLFF.

The chain uses TRBV30 and TRBJ2-7; 12 bases match TRBD2. V dropped 0 bases and J dropped 3; count of bases not matched to a gene: 15. Germline CDR1 reads GTSNPN; CDR2 reads SVGIG (reference sequence). CDR3 length: 19 amino acids. In DNA form, the CDR3 reads TGTGCCTGGAGTGTACCCCGGACTAGCGGGGATCAATTATACTACGAGCAGTACTTC. This translates into CAWSVPRTSGDQLYYEQYF.

This chain links TRBV5-4 with TRBJ2-1, with 7 nucleotides matching TRBD2. The CDR3 totals 16 residues. The V segment lost 0 bases and the J segment 3 bases; nucleotides outside the gene matches: 6. CDR1 is SGHNT and CDR2 is YYREEE in the germline V gene (reference sequence). CDR3 loop: CASSLGSSGFYNEQFF. In nucleotides, the CDR3 is TGTGCCAGCAGCTTGGGGTCTAGCGGCTTCTACAATGAGCAGTTCTTC.

J is TRBJ2-5 and V is TRBV5-1; 9 bases map to TRBD2. Trimming cost V 3 bases and J 2 bases; bases outside gene matches: 2. The CDR3 contains 14 residues. CDR1 is SGHRS and CDR2 is YFSETQ in the germline V gene. CDR3 DNA sequence: TGCGCCAGCAGCTGGGGACTAGCACAAGAGACCCAGTACTTC. This gives the protein CASSWGLAQETQYF.

The genes are TRBV30 and TRBJ1-2; maybe TRBD1 (5 bases). V was cut by 3 bases and J by 8 bases, with 22 bases left in between. The germline CDR1 and CDR2 sequences are GTSNPN and SVGIG (reference sequence). This CDR3 comprises 15 residues. CDR3 loop: CAWSPPDQGAYGYTF. The CDR3 region has the DNA TGTGCCTGGAGCCCCCCGGACCAGGGCGCATACGGCTACACCTTC.

The chain joins TRBV2 to TRBJ2-1; tentative D call: TRBD2 (6 bases). CDR1 and CDR2 (germline): SNHLY, FYNNEI. V shed 4 bases and J shed 7 bases, with 11 bases lying between them. This CDR3 contains 13 residues. The CDR3 spells CASSGGLSNEQFF. The DNA for the CDR3 is TGTGCCAGCAGTGGGGGACTCTCGAATGAGCAGTTCTTC. The full variable domain, in which reference TRBV2 and TRBJ2-1 provide the parts outside the CDR3, is EPEVTQTPSHQVTQMGQEVILRCVPISNHLYFYWYRQILGQKVEFLVSFYNNEISEKSEIFDDQFSVERPDGSNFTLKIRSTKLEDSAMYFCASSGGLSNEQFFGPGTRLTVL.

There are a few counts of this clone. This sequence may be a read error, since a much larger clone differs from it by one base. This chain links TRBV4-1 with TRBJ1-1, with unresolved D. Germline CDR1 reads MGHRA; CDR2 reads YSYEKL. The V gene lost 1 base and the J gene lost 8 bases, with 5 bases spanning the gap. This CDR3 comprises 11 residues. For the CDR3, the DNA is TGCGCCAGCAGCCAAGGGCCAGAAGCTTTCTTT. Translating gives CASSQGPEAFF.

This chain links TRBV7-3 with TRBJ2-7; the match to TRBD1 covers 8 bases. This CDR3 comprises 13 residues. Germline values: CDR1 SGHTA, CDR2 FQGTGA. V shed 5 bases and J 5 bases; nucleotides not matched to a gene: 5. The CDR3 sequence: CASSADRGHEQYF. As DNA, the CDR3 is TGTGCCAGCAGCGCCGACAGGGGACACGAGCAGTACTTC.

The gene calls are TRBV18 and TRBJ1-2; TRBD1 matches 7 bases. CDR3 length: 18 residues. Germline CDR1 is KGHSH and CDR2 is LQKENI. With 2 bases clipped from V and 1 base from J, the junction kept 13 bases outside the gene matches. CDR3: CASSPTGDGDPLNYGYTF. As DNA, the CDR3 is TGTGCCAGCTCACCAACAGGGGACGGCGACCCTCTTAACTATGGCTACACCTTC.

This clone was observed a single time. The CDR3 loop is CASGGQENYGYTF. CDR3 nucleotide sequence: TGTGCCAGCGGGGGACAGGAGAACTATGGCTACACCTTC. The V gene is TRBV13, the J gene TRBJ1-2, with 8 positions matching TRBD1. Germline lookup yields CDR1 PRHDT and CDR2 FYEKMQ (reference sequence). V trimming: 8 bases; J trimming: 2 bases; junction bases outside the gene matches: 4. The CDR3 totals 13 residues.

V gene TRBV25-1 combines with J gene TRBJ2-2, with D perhaps matching TRBD1 (6 bases). V dropped 2 bases and J dropped 4 bases, with 11 bases sitting between them. Per germline, CDR1 MGHDK and CDR2 SYGVNS. CDR3 length equals 15 residues. The CDR3 DNA follows: TGTGCCAGCAGTGAACGCACAGGGACCACCGGGGAGCTGTTTTTT. The encoded protein is CASSERTGTTGELFF.

V usage is TRBV5-6 and J usage is TRBJ1-2, with D maybe TRBD1 (5 bases). CDR1 and CDR2 from the germline V gene are SGHDT and YYEEEE. The CDR3 length is 14 residues. Trimming removed 5 bases from V and 4 bases from J, with 15 bases in between. CDR3: CASRRMTGGYGYTF. As DNA, the CDR3 is TGTGCCAGCAGGCGTATGACGGGGGGCTATGGCTACACCTTC.

The chain joins TRBV27 to TRBJ2-7, with D perhaps matching TRBD2 (6 bases). This CDR3 contains 15 residues. V lost 6 bases and J 3 bases, leaving 18 bases between the germline ends. In germline, CDR1 is MNHEY, CDR2 SMNVEV (reference sequence). CDR3 region: CASSRGDQHYYEQYF. CDR3 in DNA: TGTGCCAGCAGCCGCGGGGACCAACATTACTACGAGCAGTACTTC.

The rearrangement joins TRBV5-8 to TRBJ2-5; D uncertain. CDR1 and CDR2 (germline): SGHTS, YDEGEE. This CDR3 region has 11 residues. V was shortened by 4 bases and J by 6 bases, with 7 bases between the two germline ends. The CDR3 protein is CASSPGKTQYF. Written as DNA, the CDR3 is TGTGCCAGCAGCCCAGGCAAGACCCAGTACTTC.

The genes are TRBV28 and TRBJ1-1; 11 bases map to TRBD1. In germline, CDR1 is MDHEN, CDR2 SYDVKM. The V gene end was trimmed by 5 bases and the J gene end by 3 bases; junction bases not matched to a gene: 2. The CDR3 runs to 14 residues. The CDR3 loop reads CASSRTGGYTEAFF. CDR3 DNA: TGTGCCAGCAGTCGGACAGGGGGCTACACTGAAGCTTTCTTT.

The J gene is TRBJ2-3, the V gene TRBV14; 9 positions match TRBD1. Germline lookup yields CDR1 SGHDN and CDR2 FVKESK. The CDR3 contains 16 residues. The ends lost 2 bases at V and 3 bases at J; junction bases unmatched: 6. This CDR3 is CASSQKMGQGTDTQYF. The CDR3 region has the DNA TGTGCCAGCAGCCAAAAAATGGGACAGGGAACAGATACGCAGTATTTT.

This chain connects TRBV15 to TRBJ2-1, with 8 nucleotides matching TRBD1. The V gene end was trimmed by 3 bases and the J gene end by 5 bases; junction bases not matched to a gene: 12. The CDR3 extends over 17 amino acids. Per germline, CDR1 LNHNV and CDR2 YYDKDF (reference sequence). The CDR3 spells CATSRETRQGTDNEQFF. CDR3 DNA sequence: TGTGCCACCAGCAGGGAAACAAGACAGGGGACCGACAATGAGCAGTTCTTC.

The genes are TRBV27 and TRBJ2-7; TRBD2 matches 7 bases. Germline trimming cut 7 bases from V and 1 base from J; bases unmatched to any gene: 7. The CDR3 totals 14 residues. CDR1 and CDR2 (germline): MNHEY, SMNVEV (reference sequence). Written as DNA, the CDR3 is TGTGCCAGCACCCCAAGGGGAGGGTCCTACGAGCAGTACTTC. Translating gives CASTPRGGSYEQYF.

This chain connects TRBV7-9 to TRBJ2-3; 10 bases are a match to TRBD2. Unmatched junction bases numbered 6, after V lost 3 bases and J lost 3 bases. The V gene's germline CDR1 is SEHNR and CDR2 FQNEAQ (reference sequence). CDR3 length: 16 residues. Here the CDR3 reads CASSFTLAGATDTQYF. CDR3 DNA: TGTGCCAGCAGCTTTACCCTAGCGGGGGCGACAGATACGCAGTATTTT.

The gene calls are TRBV30 and TRBJ2-7; the D gene is possibly TRBD2 (5 bases). V dropped 2 bases and J dropped 2 bases, with 10 bases sitting between them. This CDR3 contains 13 residues. Per the germline V gene, CDR1 is GTSNPN and CDR2 is SVGIG (reference sequence). The CDR3 region is CAWSLGKTYEQYF. In nucleotides, the CDR3 is TGTGCCTGGAGTCTCGGGAAAACCTACGAGCAGTACTTC.

The chain joins TRBV10-3 to TRBJ1-6; D may be TRBD1 (5 bases). The V end was cut by 11 bases, the J end by 8 bases, with 19 bases between. This CDR3 has 14 amino acids. CDR1 is ENHRY, CDR2 SYGVKD, per germline. The CDR3 coding sequence is TGTGCCGCCGGACAAGACCAGGGCGATTCACCCCTCCACTTT. It translates to CAAGQDQGDSPLHF.

With regard to this clone: Its ends do not fully match the called genes, so a read error is possible. V and J are TRBV7-9 and TRBJ1-1; D gene uncertain. CDR1 is SEHNR, CDR2 FQNEAQ, per germline (reference sequence). The CDR3 sequence is 12 residues long. CDR3 nucleotide sequence: TGTTCCAGCAGTCAAACACAGACTGAAGCTTTCTTT. This translates into CSSSQTQTEAFF.

This clone was observed a few times. The genes are TRBV9 and TRBJ1-1, with D tentatively TRBD1 (6 bases). The CDR3 totals 15 residues. V was clipped by 7 bases and J by 0 bases, with 16 bases between them. CDR1 is SGDLS, CDR2 YYNGEE, per germline. In DNA form, the CDR3 reads TGTGCCAGCGGTCACACAGGGCCCATGAACACTGAAGCTTTCTTT. Translated: CASGHTGPMNTEAFF.

This chain joins TRBV4-2 and TRBJ1-4; 7 bases agree with TRBD1. Germline trimming cut 4 bases from V and 5 bases from J; bases unmatched to any gene: 13. This CDR3 region has 17 residues. Germline assignment: CDR1 LGHNA and CDR2 YNFKEQ. CDR3 region: CASSPGSRGSGNEKLFF. CDR3 DNA sequence: TGTGCCAGCAGCCCCGGAAGCAGGGGGAGTGGAAATGAAAAACTGTTTTTT.

The chain joins TRBV28 to TRBJ1-4; possibly TRBD1 for D (6 bases). Germline V CDR1 and CDR2: MDHEN, SYDVKM. This CDR3 has 15 residues. V lost 6 bases, J lost 0 bases, and 11 bases lay in between. CDR3 in DNA: TGTGCCAGCAGCCCAGAGGGGGCAACTAATGAAAAACTGTTTTTT. It is translated as CASSPEGATNEKLFF.

The gene calls are TRBV7-6 and TRBJ1-3; 10 nucleotides align to TRBD1. Trimming took 5 bases from V and 2 from J; bases not matched to a gene: 6. The CDR3 totals 16 residues. Germline CDR1 is SGHVS and CDR2 is FNYEAQ. In nucleotides, the CDR3 is TGTGCCAGCAGCCCAAGGGGGACAGGGGCTGGAAACACCATATATTTT. Its translation: CASSPRGTGAGNTIYF. The full variable domain, its missing parts supplied by reference TRBV7-6 and TRBJ1-3, is GAGVSQSPRYKVTKRGQDVALRCDPISGHVSLYWYRQALGQGPEFLTYFNYEAQQDKSGLPNDRFSAERPEGSISTLTIQRTEQRDSAMYRCASSPRGTGAGNTIYFGEGSWLTVV.

V gene TRBV2 combines with J gene TRBJ1-5; D is possibly TRBD1 (5 bases). Trimming removed 7 bases from V and 0 bases from J, with 7 bases in between. The germline gives CDR1 SNHLY, CDR2 FYNNEI. CDR3 length: 13 amino acids. The CDR3 coding sequence is TGTGCCAGCAAGACAGATAGCAATCAGCCCCAGCATTTT. It yields the protein CASKTDSNQPQHF.

The table lists this clone with a count of one. V gene TRBV11-2 combines with J gene TRBJ2-7; TRBD1 matches at 9 bases. Germline trimming cut 1 base from V and 4 bases from J; bases unmatched to any gene: 14. There are 18 residues in the CDR3. Germline V lookup: CDR1 SGHAT, CDR2 FQNNGV. This chain's CDR3 is CASSLGLLGRDRAYEQYF. In DNA, the CDR3 is TGTGCCAGCAGCTTAGGTCTATTGGGTAGGGACAGGGCATACGAGCAGTACTTC.

The rearrangement uses TRBV4-1 and TRBJ2-2; 10 bases line up with TRBD2. V shed 0 bases and J 5 bases; nucleotides not matched to a gene: 9. This CDR3 has 18 residues. Germline-derived CDR1 and CDR2 are MGHRA and YSYEKL. The CDR3 region is CASSQDSGLAVWTGELFF. CDR3 sequence (DNA): TGCGCCAGCAGCCAAGATTCCGGACTAGCGGTATGGACCGGGGAGCTGTTTTTT.

This chain links TRBV19 with TRBJ2-1; 12 bases line up with TRBD1. After removal of 8 bases from V and 6 bases from J, the junction contained 2 bases not matched to a gene. This CDR3 is built from 13 residues. Germline assignment: CDR1 LNHDA and CDR2 SQIVND (reference sequence). CDR3 residues: CASAGQGANEQFF. As DNA, the CDR3 is TGTGCCAGTGCGGGACAGGGGGCCAATGAGCAGTTCTTC. Based on the CDR3 plus reference TRBV19 and TRBJ2-1, the full variable domain is DGGITQSPKYLFRKEGQNVTLSCEQNLNHDAMYWYRQDPGQGLRLIYYSQIVNDFQKGDIAEGYSVSREKKESFPLTVTSAQKNPTAFYLCASAGQGANEQFFGPGTRLTVL.

The CDR3 DNA reads TGTGCCAGCATGGGACAGGGGAAGTCACCCCTCCACTTT. Translated: CASMGQGKSPLHF. The chain has TRBV2 and TRBJ1-6; 10 bases line up with TRBD1. Germline V lookup: CDR1 SNHLY, CDR2 FYNNEI. The CDR3 runs to 13 residues. Trimming at V came to 7 bases and at J to 10 bases, leaving 4 bases not matched to a gene.